These 22 T cell receptor beta chains came from one sample sequenced in a study of T cell changes during pregnancy in multiple sclerosis. TCRdb's table, derived via immunoSEQ multiplex PCR, lists solely in-frame clones and lacks some. The sample contains about 89,000 clones, around 94% of which appear only once. This specimen consisted of peripheral blood, obtained in the third trimester of pregnancy. The receptors were gathered from a female donor with multiple sclerosis, enrolled in a pregnancy study.

The J gene is TRBJ2-3, the V gene TRBV10-2; TRBD2 aligns across 9 bases. The germline V gene has CDR1 WSHSY and CDR2 SAAADI. The CDR3 spans 17 residues. With 4 bases clipped from V and 3 bases from J, the junction kept 11 bases outside the gene matches. CDR3: CASSVEDSGSRTDTQYF. The CDR3 coding sequence is TGCGCCAGCAGTGTAGAGGATAGCGGGAGTCGGACAGATACGCAGTATTTT.

The chain joins TRBV2 to TRBJ1-2; 9 nucleotides align to TRBD1. There are 18 residues in the CDR3. After removal of 5 bases from V and 0 bases from J, the junction contained 13 bases not matched to a gene. CDR1 and CDR2 from the germline V gene are SNHLY and FYNNEI. Here the CDR3 DNA reads TGTGCCAGCAGTTTCCCCCCACAGGGGGCGACGACTAACTATGGCTACACCTTC. As protein: CASSFPPQGATTNYGYTF.

This clone occurred once. The rearrangement uses TRBV9 and TRBJ2-7; 8 bases are a match to TRBD1. This CDR3 has 15 residues. Looked up from germline, CDR1 is SGDLS and CDR2 is YYNGEE. V shed 3 bases, J shed 2 bases, and the junction held 7 bases outside the gene matches. CDR3 protein: CASSAGQARAYEQYF. The CDR3 coding sequence is TGTGCCAGCAGCGCGGGACAGGCAAGGGCCTACGAGCAGTACTTC. Based on the CDR3 plus reference TRBV9 and TRBJ2-7, the full variable domain is DSGVTQTPKHLITATGQRVTLRCSPRSGDLSVYWYQQSLDQGLQFLIQYYNGEERAKGNILERFSAQQFPDLHSELNLSSLELGDSALYFCASSAGQARAYEQYFGPGTRLTVT.

V is TRBV5-1 and J is TRBJ1-4; D is uncertain. Germline CDR1 SGHRS, CDR2 YFSETQ. This CDR3 has 16 residues. V lost 4 bases to trimming and J lost 0 bases, with 13 bases between them. CDR3 region: CASSGEGFATNEKLFF. The CDR3 region has the DNA TGCGCCAGCAGCGGGGAGGGCTTTGCAACTAATGAAAAACTGTTTTTT. The full variable domain, with the rest looked up from reference TRBV5-1 and TRBJ1-4, is KAGVTQTPRYLIKTRGQQVTLSCSPISGHRSVSWYQQTPGQGLQFLFEYFSETQRNKGNFPGRFSGRQFSNSRSEMNVSTLELGDSALYLCASSGEGFATNEKLFFGSGTQLSVL.

The genes are TRBV2 and TRBJ1-4; the D is unclear. Germline CDR1 is SNHLY and CDR2 is FYNNEI. The CDR3 covers 10 residues. V shed 7 bases and J shed 8 bases, with 5 bases lying between them. CDR3 sequence: CASNGEKLFF. CDR3 in DNA: TGTGCCAGCAACGGGGAAAAACTGTTTTTT.

The chain couples TRBV7-2 to TRBJ2-7; D remains unclear. CDR1 is SGHTA and CDR2 is FQGNSA in the germline V gene. V lost 1 base, J lost 1 base, and 11 bases lay in between. This CDR3 has 15 amino acids. Here the CDR3 reads CASSLGLGGSYEQYF. CDR3 DNA: TGTGCCAGCAGCTTAGGACTCGGTGGTTCCTACGAGCAGTACTTC. Full variable domain (rest looked up from reference TRBV7-2 and TRBJ2-7): GAGVSQSPSNKVTEKGKDVELRCDPISGHTALYWYRQSLGQGLEFLIYFQGNSAPDKSGLPSDRFSAERTGGSVSTLTIQRTQQEDSAVYLCASSLGLGGSYEQYFGPGTRLTVT.

The V and J genes are TRBV27 and TRBJ2-3; tentatively, D is TRBD2 (6 bases). The V gene lost 7 bases and the J gene lost 0 bases, with 11 bases spanning the gap. The CDR3 has 14 residues. Germline CDR1 is MNHEY and CDR2 is SMNVEV (reference sequence). Here the CDR3 reads CASTSGDSTDTQYF. The CDR3 DNA is TGTGCCAGCACTTCGGGGGACAGCACAGATACGCAGTATTTT.

This chain connects TRBV5-4 to TRBJ2-7; 7 bases match TRBD2. The germline gives CDR1 SGHNT, CDR2 YYREEE (reference sequence). The CDR3 length is 15 residues. Trimming removed 0 bases from V and 8 bases from J; junction bases left unmatched: 11. The CDR3 is CASSLVGGFTSKQYF. The CDR3, as DNA: TGTGCCAGCAGCTTGGTCGGGGGGTTCACGTCTAAGCAGTACTTC. Complete variable domain (other parts from reference TRBV5-4 and TRBJ2-7): ETGVTQSPTHLIKTRGQQVTLRCSSQSGHNTVSWYQQALGQGPQFIFQYYREEENGRGNFPPRFSGLQFPNYSSELNVNALELDDSALYLCASSLVGGFTSKQYFGPGTRLTVT.

The J gene is TRBJ2-3, the V gene TRBV4-2, with TRBD2 matching 9 bases. The germline CDR1 and CDR2 sequences are LGHNA and YNFKEQ. This CDR3 is 15 amino acids long. V lost 0 bases to trimming and J lost 3 bases; unmatched junction nucleotides: 1. CDR3 sequence: CASSQDTSGTDTQYF. CDR3 bases: TGTGCCAGCAGCCAAGATACTAGCGGGACAGATACGCAGTATTTT.

This chain joins TRBV6-6 and TRBJ2-7; 9 nucleotides match TRBD1. CDR3 length: 15 amino acids. Looked up from germline, CDR1 is MNHNY and CDR2 is SVGAGI (reference sequence). J gave up 3 bases and V 6 bases, and 9 bases lay outside the gene matches. CDR3 protein: CASSYPGQGLYEQYF. Written as DNA, the CDR3 is TGTGCCAGCAGCTACCCGGGACAGGGTCTCTACGAGCAGTACTTC.

V gene TRBV9 combines with J gene TRBJ2-1; 7 bases are a match to TRBD1. The ends lost 3 bases at V and 8 bases at J; junction bases unmatched: 8. Germline V gene data show CDR1 as SGDLS and CDR2 as YYNGEE. The CDR3 has 14 amino acids. CDR3 in amino acids: CASSGRQGHYEQFF. The CDR3 DNA reads TGTGCCAGCAGCGGACGACAGGGTCACTATGAGCAGTTCTTC.

V usage is TRBV2 and J usage is TRBJ2-1, with 8 nucleotides matching TRBD2. J lost 8 bases, V lost 2 bases, and 8 bases had no gene match. The CDR3 is 15 amino acids. Germline loops: CDR1 SNHLY, CDR2 FYNNEI. The CDR3 region is CASSEWAGGRDEQFF. The CDR3 bases are TGTGCCAGCAGTGAATGGGCGGGAGGTCGGGATGAGCAGTTCTTC.

This clone is a singleton in its sample. The chain recombines TRBV5-1 with TRBJ2-3; weak D call: TRBD2 (6 bases). The CDR3 contains 14 residues. CDR1 SGHRS and CDR2 YFSETQ come from the germline V gene. The V end lost 4 bases, the J end lost 2 bases, and 11 bases lay between the germline ends. The CDR3 loop is CASSVGTFTDTQYF. CDR3 coding DNA: TGCGCCAGCAGCGTGGGGACTTTCACAGATACGCAGTATTTT. The variable domain in full, with the rest retrieved from reference TRBV5-1 and TRBJ2-3, is KAGVTQTPRYLIKTRGQQVTLSCSPISGHRSVSWYQQTPGQGLQFLFEYFSETQRNKGNFPGRFSGRQFSNSRSEMNVSTLELGDSALYLCASSVGTFTDTQYFGPGTRLTVL.

The chain employs TRBV5-1 and TRBJ2-1; 10 nucleotides agree with TRBD2. The CDR3 is 16 amino acids. With 4 bases clipped from V and 3 bases from J, the junction kept 7 bases outside the gene matches. In germline, CDR1 is SGHRS, CDR2 YFSETQ. The CDR3 DNA follows: TGCGCCAGCAGCCCCTTAGCGGGAGGTCTCTACAATGAGCAGTTCTTC. This translates into CASSPLAGGLYNEQFF.

This chain links TRBV13 with TRBJ2-3; tentatively, D is TRBD1 (5 bases). This CDR3 comprises 14 residues. The germline CDR1 and CDR2 sequences are PRHDT and FYEKMQ (reference sequence). Trimming stripped 5 bases from V and 3 bases from J, with 12 bases between. CDR3 in amino acids: CASSAKGKTDTQYF. The DNA of the CDR3 is TGTGCCAGCAGCGCTAAGGGGAAGACAGATACGCAGTATTTT.

The V call is TRBV18, the J call TRBJ2-3; tentatively, D is TRBD1 (5 bases). CDR3 length: 14 residues. Germline CDR1 is KGHSH and CDR2 is LQKENI. The V end lost 0 bases, the J end lost 4 bases, and 8 bases lay between the germline ends. The chain's CDR3 is CASSPPGPADTQYF. Written as DNA, the CDR3 is TGTGCCAGCTCACCACCGGGGCCGGCAGATACGCAGTATTTT.

The chain couples TRBV7-7 to TRBJ2-1, with D perhaps TRBD2 (6 bases). Trimming stripped 3 bases from V and 7 bases from J, with 13 bases between. The CDR3 extends over 14 amino acids. Looked up from germline, CDR1 is SSHAT and CDR2 is FNYEAQ (reference sequence). The CDR3 DNA reads TGTGCCAGCAGCTTGGGCCTAGCGAGGAATGAGCAGTTCTTC. Encoded protein: CASSLGLARNEQFF. Variable domain in full (rest from reference TRBV7-7 and TRBJ2-1): GAGVSQSPRYKVTKRGQDVTLRCDPISSHATLYWYQQALGQGPEFLTYFNYEAQPDKSGLPSDRFSAERPEGSISTLTIQRTEQRDSAMYRCASSLGLARNEQFFGPGTRLTVL.

V gene TRBV6-1 combines with J gene TRBJ2-7, with TRBD2 identical over 8 bases. This CDR3 comprises 15 residues. Germline lookup yields CDR1 MNHNS and CDR2 SASEGT. V shed 4 bases, J shed 2 bases, and the junction held 7 bases outside the gene matches. The CDR3 bases are TGTGCCAGCAGTGCAACTAGCGGAGCTACCTACGAGCAGTACTTC. The encoded protein is CASSATSGATYEQYF.

The chain links TRBV5-8 to TRBJ1-5; 9 positions match TRBD1. Germline assignment: CDR1 SGHTS and CDR2 YDEGEE. V shed 3 bases, J shed 3 bases, and the junction held 1 base outside the gene matches. The CDR3 length is 14 residues. The CDR3 loop is CASSWDRDNQPQHF. The CDR3 nucleotides are TGTGCCAGCAGCTGGGACAGGGACAATCAGCCCCAGCATTTT.

Written as DNA, the CDR3 is TGTGCCAGAAGGGGTCCTGGGGCCAACGTCCTGACTTTC. Amino acid sequence: CARRGPGANVLTF. This chain uses TRBV2 with TRBJ2-6; possibly TRBD1 for D (5 bases). V lost 9 bases to trimming and J lost 2 bases, with 8 bases between them. The CDR3 is 13 amino acids. CDR1 SNHLY and CDR2 FYNNEI come from the germline V gene.

The chain employs TRBV5-1 and TRBJ2-7; D remains ambiguous. V was cut by 3 bases and J by 0 bases, with 13 bases left in between. In germline, CDR1 is SGHRS, CDR2 YFSETQ. The CDR3 has 15 amino acids. The CDR3 sequence: CASSSVSWSSYEQYF. The CDR3 bases are TGCGCCAGCAGCTCTGTGTCATGGAGCTCCTACGAGCAGTACTTC.

The V and J genes are TRBV4-1 and TRBJ2-7; the match to TRBD2 covers 11 bases. The CDR3 length is 15 residues. Germline V gene data show CDR1 as MGHRA and CDR2 as YSYEKL. V was pared by 1 base and J by 4 bases, with 3 bases of the junction left unmatched. CDR3 protein: CASSQGGLAVYEQYF. Here the CDR3 DNA reads TGCGCCAGCAGCCAAGGGGGACTAGCGGTGTACGAGCAGTACTTC.